This T cell receptor beta chain derives from a study of T-cell memory formation after mild COVID-19. Findings and caveats of the study: Balance between CD4 and CD8 was seen in clones contracting day 15 to 85, and a CD4+ lean was seen in later expanders. Some clones that responded turned up in pre-infection memory, which suggests that cross-reactive memory joined in.

It was 5'RACE with constant-segment primers that produced the TCR alpha and TCR beta cDNA libraries, which carried sample barcodes and UMIs. TCRdb ran MiXCR on the 5' RACE reads and lists one entry per CDR3 protein. There are hundreds of thousands of distinct CDR3 sequences in the sample; 15% to 20% occur only once, and around 12% lies in the top ten. Trimming took off 3 bases at V and 7 bases at J, with 7 bases between the two ends. Germline CDR1 reads DFQATT; CDR2 reads SNEGSKA (reference sequence). The CDR3 runs 12 residues. This clonotype was counted a few times. The antigen remains unidentified. V gene TRBV20-1 combines with J gene TRBJ1-6; tentative D call: TRBD1 (5 bases). Sequenced: PBMCs or a T cell subset sorted from them (not recorded which). The TCR sequence derives from an adult woman who had mild COVID-19 (a few samples of this study predate the infection). Cell type and time point are not known. The CDR3 DNA is TGCAGTGCTAGGGGGGGAAATTCACCCCTCCACTTT. Translating gives CSARGGNSPLHF.